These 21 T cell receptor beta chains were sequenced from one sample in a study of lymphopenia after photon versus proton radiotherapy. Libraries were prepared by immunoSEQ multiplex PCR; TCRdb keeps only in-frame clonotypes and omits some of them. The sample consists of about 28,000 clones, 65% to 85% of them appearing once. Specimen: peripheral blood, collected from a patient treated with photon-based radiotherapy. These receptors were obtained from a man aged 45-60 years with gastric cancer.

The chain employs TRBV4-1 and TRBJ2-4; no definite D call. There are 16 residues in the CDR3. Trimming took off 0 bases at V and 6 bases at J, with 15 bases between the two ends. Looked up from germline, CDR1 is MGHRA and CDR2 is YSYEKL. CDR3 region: CASSQEPRLLGNIQYF. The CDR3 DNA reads TGCGCCAGCAGCCAAGAGCCCAGGCTCCTCGGAAACATTCAGTACTTC.

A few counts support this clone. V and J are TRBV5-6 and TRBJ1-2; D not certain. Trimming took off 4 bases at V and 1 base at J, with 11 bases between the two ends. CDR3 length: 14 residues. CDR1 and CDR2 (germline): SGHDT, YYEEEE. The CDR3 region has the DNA TGTGCCAGCAGCCACAATTCCAATAACTATGGCTACACCTTC. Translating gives CASSHNSNNYGYTF.

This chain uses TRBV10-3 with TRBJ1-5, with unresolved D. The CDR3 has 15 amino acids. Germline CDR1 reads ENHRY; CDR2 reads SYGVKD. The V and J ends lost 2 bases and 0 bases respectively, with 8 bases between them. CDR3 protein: CAISEDTTSNQPQHF. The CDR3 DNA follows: TGTGCCATCAGTGAGGATACGACTAGCAATCAGCCCCAGCATTTT.

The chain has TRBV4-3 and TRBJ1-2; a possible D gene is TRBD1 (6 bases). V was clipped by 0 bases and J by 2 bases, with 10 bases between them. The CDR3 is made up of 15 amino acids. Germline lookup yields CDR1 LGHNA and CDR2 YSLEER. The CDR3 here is CASSQDRRGNYGYTF. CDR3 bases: TGCGCCAGCAGCCAAGATCGCAGGGGAAACTATGGCTACACCTTC.

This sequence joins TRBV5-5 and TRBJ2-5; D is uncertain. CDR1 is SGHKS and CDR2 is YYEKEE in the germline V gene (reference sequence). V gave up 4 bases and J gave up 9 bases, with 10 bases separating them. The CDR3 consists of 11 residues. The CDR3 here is CASSASPAQYF. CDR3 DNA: TGTGCCAGCAGCGCCTCCCCGGCCCAGTACTTC.

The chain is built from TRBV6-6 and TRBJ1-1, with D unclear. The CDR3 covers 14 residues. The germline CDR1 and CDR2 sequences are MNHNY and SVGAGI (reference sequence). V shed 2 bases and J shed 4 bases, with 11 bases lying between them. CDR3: CASSYGESGTEAFF. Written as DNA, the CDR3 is TGTGCCAGCAGTTACGGTGAATCTGGCACTGAAGCTTTCTTT.

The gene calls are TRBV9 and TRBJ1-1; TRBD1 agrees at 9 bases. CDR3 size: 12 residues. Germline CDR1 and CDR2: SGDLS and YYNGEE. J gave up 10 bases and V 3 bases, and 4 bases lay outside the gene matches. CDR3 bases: TGTGCCAGCAGCGCGGACAGGGGAAGAGCTTTCTTT. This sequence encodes CASSADRGRAFF.

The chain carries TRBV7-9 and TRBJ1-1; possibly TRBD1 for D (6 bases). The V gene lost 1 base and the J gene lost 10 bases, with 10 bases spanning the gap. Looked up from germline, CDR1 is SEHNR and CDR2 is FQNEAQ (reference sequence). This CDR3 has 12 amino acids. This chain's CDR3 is CASSLVQGLAFF. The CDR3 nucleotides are TGTGCCAGCAGCTTAGTACAGGGCTTAGCTTTCTTT.

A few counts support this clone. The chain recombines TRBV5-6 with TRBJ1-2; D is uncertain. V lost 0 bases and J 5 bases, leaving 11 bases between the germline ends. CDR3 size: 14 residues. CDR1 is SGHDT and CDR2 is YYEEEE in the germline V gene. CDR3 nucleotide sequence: TGTGCCAGCAGCTTGGGGGGAACGGTGTATGGCTACACCTTC. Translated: CASSLGGTVYGYTF.

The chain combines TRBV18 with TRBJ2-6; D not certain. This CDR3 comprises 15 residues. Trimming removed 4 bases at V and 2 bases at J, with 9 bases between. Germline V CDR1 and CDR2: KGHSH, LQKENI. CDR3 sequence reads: CASSRIRAGANVLTF. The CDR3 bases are TGTGCCAGCTCACGCATCCGGGCTGGGGCCAACGTCCTGACTTTC.

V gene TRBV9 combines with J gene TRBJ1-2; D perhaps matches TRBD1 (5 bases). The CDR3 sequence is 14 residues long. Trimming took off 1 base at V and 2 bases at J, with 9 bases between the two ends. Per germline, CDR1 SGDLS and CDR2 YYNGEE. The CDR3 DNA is TGTGCCAGCAGCGTATCGGAGGGGAACTATGGCTACACCTTC. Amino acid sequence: CASSVSEGNYGYTF.

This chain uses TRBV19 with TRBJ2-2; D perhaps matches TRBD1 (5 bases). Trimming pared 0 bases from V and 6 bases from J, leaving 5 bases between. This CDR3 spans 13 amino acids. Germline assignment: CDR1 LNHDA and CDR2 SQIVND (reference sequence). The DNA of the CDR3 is TGTGCCAGTAGTATAGAAGGGGCCGGGGAGCTGTTTTTT. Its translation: CASSIEGAGELFF.

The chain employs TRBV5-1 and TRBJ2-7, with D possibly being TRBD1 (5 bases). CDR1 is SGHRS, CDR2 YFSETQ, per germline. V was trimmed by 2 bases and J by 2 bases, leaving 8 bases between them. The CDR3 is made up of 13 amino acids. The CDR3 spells CASSFSRAYEQYF. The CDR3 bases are TGCGCCAGCAGCTTTTCCAGGGCCTACGAGCAGTACTTC.

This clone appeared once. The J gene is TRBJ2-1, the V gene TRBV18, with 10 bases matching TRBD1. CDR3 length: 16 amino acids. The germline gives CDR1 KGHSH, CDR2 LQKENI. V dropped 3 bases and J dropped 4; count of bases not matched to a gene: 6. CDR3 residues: CASSPPGTGAYNEQFF. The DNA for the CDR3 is TGTGCCAGCTCACCTCCCGGGACAGGGGCTTACAATGAGCAGTTCTTC.

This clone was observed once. The CDR3 loop is CASSSTGGGYTF. Written as DNA, the CDR3 is TGTGCCAGCAGTTCAACAGGGGGCGGCTACACCTTC. The chain employs TRBV6-5 and TRBJ1-2; TRBD1 matches 9 bases. Germline V lookup: CDR1 MNHEY, CDR2 SVGAGI. This CDR3 spans 12 amino acids. The junction had 2 bases not matched to a gene; V was cut back by 4 bases and J by 8 bases.

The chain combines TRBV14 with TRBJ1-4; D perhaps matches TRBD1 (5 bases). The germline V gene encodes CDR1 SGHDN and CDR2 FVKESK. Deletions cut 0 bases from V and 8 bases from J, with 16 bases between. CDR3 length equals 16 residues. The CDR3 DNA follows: TGTGCCAGCAGCCAAGATCGCGGACATTGGGGGGAAAAACTGTTTTTT. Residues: CASSQDRGHWGEKLFF.

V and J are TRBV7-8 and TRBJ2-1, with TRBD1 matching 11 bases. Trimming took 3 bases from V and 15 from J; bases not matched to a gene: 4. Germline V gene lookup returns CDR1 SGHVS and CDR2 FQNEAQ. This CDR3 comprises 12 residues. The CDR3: CASSFAGQGVFF. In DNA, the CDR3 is TGTGCCAGCAGCTTTGCGGGACAGGGGGTGTTCTTC.

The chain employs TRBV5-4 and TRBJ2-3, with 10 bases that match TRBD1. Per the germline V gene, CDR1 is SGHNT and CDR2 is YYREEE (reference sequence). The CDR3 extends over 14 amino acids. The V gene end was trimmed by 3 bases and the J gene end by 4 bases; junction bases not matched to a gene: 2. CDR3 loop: CASSSDRGPDTQYF. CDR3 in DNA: TGTGCCAGCAGCTCCGACAGGGGGCCAGATACGCAGTATTTT. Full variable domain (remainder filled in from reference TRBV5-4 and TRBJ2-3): ETGVTQSPTHLIKTRGQQVTLRCSSQSGHNTVSWYQQALGQGPQFIFQYYREEENGRGNFPPRFSGLQFPNYSSELNVNALELDDSALYLCASSSDRGPDTQYFGPGTRLTVL.

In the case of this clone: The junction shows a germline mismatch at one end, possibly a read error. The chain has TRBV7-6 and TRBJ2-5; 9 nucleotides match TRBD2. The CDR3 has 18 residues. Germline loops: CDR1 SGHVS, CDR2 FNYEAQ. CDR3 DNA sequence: TGTGCCAGCAGCTTAGGAAGGGATAGCGGGGGCCCCCAAGGGACCCAGTACTTC. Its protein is CASSLGRDSGGPQGTQYF.

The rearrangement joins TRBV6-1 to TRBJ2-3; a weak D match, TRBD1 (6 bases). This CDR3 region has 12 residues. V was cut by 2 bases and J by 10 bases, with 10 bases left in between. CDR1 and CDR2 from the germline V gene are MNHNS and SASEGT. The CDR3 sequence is CASSELQGSQYF. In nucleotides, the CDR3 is TGTGCCAGCAGTGAATTGCAGGGGTCGCAGTATTTT.

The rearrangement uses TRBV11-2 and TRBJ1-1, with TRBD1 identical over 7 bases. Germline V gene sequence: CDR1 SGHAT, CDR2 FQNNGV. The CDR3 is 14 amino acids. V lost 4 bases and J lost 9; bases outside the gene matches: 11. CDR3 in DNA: TGTGCCAGCAGCTCCGACCGGACAGGCCTCAAAGCTTTCTTT. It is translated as CASSSDRTGLKAFF.